The sample holds many counts of the clone carrying this T cell receptor beta chain. The target antigen is unknown. This sample was included in a study of T cell repertoires in cytomegalovirus infection. Study-level background: Matching HLA type, along with CMV infection, was indicated by public TCR beta signatures. Findings of the study overall: HLA-C-restricted TCR beta clonotypes specific for CMV led the ex vivo response. CMV carriers having the relevant HLA were flagged by cumulative public TCR beta family frequency.

CDR1 is LGHNA and CDR2 is YNFKEQ in the germline V gene. V was clipped by 0 bases and J by 2 bases, with 5 bases between them. The CDR3 has 15 amino acids. A single record per CDR3 protein comes from TCRdb applying MiXCR to the reads. The sample includes about 180,000 distinct CDR3 sequences, roughly a sixth of them seen just once. The chain combines TRBV4-2 with TRBJ2-6; D unresolved. The sequence was collected from a human donor in good health (CMV status not recorded). Some clones in this sample may be carry-over from other donors' samples. Sequencing input: CD8+ T cells from PBMCs. CDR3 sequence: CASSQDNTGANVLTF. CDR3 coding DNA: TGTGCCAGCAGCCAAGACAATACTGGGGCCAACGTCCTGACTTTC.